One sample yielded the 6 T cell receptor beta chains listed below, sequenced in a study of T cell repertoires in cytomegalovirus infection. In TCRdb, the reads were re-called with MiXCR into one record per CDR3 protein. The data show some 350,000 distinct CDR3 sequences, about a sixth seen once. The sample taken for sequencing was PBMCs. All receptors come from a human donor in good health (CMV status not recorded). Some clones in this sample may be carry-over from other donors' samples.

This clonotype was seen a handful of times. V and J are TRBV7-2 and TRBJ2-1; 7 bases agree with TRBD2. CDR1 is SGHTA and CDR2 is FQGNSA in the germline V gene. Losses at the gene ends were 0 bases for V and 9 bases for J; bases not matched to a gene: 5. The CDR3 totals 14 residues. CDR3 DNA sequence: TGTGCCAGCAGCTTAGCGGGAGGGCCTATTGAGCAGTTCTTC. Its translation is CASSLAGGPIEQFF.

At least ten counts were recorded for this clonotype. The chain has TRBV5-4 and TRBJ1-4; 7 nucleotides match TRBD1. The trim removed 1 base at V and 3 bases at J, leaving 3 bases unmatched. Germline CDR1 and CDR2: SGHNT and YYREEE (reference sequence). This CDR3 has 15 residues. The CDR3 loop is CASSLTGDANEKLFF. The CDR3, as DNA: TGTGCCAGCAGCTTGACAGGGGATGCTAATGAAAAACTGTTTTTT.

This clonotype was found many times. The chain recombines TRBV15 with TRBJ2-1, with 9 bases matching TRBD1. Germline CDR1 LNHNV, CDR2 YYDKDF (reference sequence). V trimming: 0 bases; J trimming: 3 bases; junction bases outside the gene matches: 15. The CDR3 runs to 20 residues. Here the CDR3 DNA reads TGTGCCACCAGCAGAGATCGAGGGGGACAGGGTGCCTTGAACTACAATGAGCAGTTCTTC. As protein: CATSRDRGGQGALNYNEQFF.

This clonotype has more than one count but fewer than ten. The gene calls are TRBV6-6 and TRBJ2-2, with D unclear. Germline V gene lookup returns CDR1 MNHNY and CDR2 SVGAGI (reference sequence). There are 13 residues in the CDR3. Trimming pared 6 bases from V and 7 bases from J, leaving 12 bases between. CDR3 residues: CASSSLGFGELFF. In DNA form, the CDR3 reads TGTGCCAGCAGCTCATTGGGGTTCGGGGAGCTGTTTTTT.

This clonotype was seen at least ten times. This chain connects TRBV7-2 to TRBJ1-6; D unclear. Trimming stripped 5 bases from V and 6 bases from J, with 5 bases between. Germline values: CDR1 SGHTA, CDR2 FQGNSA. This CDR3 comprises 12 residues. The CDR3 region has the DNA TGTGCCAGCAGCCTCCTTAATTCACCCCTCCACTTT. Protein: CASSLLNSPLHF.

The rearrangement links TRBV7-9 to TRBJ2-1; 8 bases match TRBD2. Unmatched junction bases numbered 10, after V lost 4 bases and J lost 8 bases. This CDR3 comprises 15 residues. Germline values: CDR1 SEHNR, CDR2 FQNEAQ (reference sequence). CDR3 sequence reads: CASSYSGLGNDEQFF. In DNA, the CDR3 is TGTGCCAGCAGCTACTCGGGACTAGGCAATGATGAGCAGTTCTTC. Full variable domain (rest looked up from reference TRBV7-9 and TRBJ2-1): DTGVSQNPRHKITKRGQNVTFRCDPISEHNRLYWYRQTLGQGPEFLTYFQNEAQLEKSRLLSDRFSAERPKGSFSTLEIQRTEQGDSAMYLCASSYSGLGNDEQFFGPGTRLTVL.